A selection of T cell receptor beta chains follows, all from one sample in a study of a mutant IDH1 vaccine in newly diagnosed glioma. The protocol was immunoSEQ multiplex PCR, while the TCRdb copy is restricted to in-frame clones and leaves out a portion. This table holds around 40,000 clones, about four fifths found once. For these receptors, no antigen is known. The sequencing here drew on PBMCs, taken from a glioma patient whose treatment included an IDH1 peptide vaccine. The receptor set was obtained from a middle-aged man with glioma. Both conserved end residues are part of each CDR3. The D gene is left open where the match is weak. Clone size appears in some rows only: once, few, many, or a class for an expanded clone.

d_call | j_call | v_call | clone_size | cdr3_nt | cdr3_aa
TRBD1 | TRBJ2-6 | TRBV27 | - | TGTGCCAGCAGTCCAGGACAGGGATATGACTCTGGGGCCAACGTCCTGACTTTC | CASSPGQGYDSGANVLTF
- | TRBJ2-3 | TRBV5-8 | - | TGTGCCAGCAGCTTGGCTCAGGGAGATACGCAGTATTTT | CASSLAQGDTQYF
- | TRBJ2-4 | TRBV7-2 | - | TGTGCCAGCAGCCTAACCCCGGGGCGATTGGACATTCAGTACTTC | CASSLTPGRLDIQYF
TRBD1 | TRBJ1-1 | TRBV28 | once | TGTGCCTTAGGACAGGAAGGCACTGAAGCTTTCTTT | CALGQEGTEAFF
- | TRBJ2-2 | TRBV20-1 | - | TGCAGTGCTAGGACATTCGGGGAGCTGTTTTTT | CSARTFGELFF
- | TRBJ1-4 | TRBV11-3 | - | TGTGCCAGCAGCGCAACAGACTACCAAGGCACAGACAGTATGGAAAAACTGTTTTTT | CASSATDYQGTDSMEKLFF
- | TRBJ1-3 | TRBV27 | - | TGTGCCAGCAGTTTCGGAGCAGCCTCTGGAAACACCATATATTTT | CASSFGAASGNTIYF
TRBD2 | TRBJ2-1 | TRBV7-2 | once | TGTGCCAGCAGCTTGGGGTCGGGGGGGTACAATGAGCAGTTCTTC | CASSLGSGGYNEQFF
TRBD1 | TRBJ2-2 | TRBV7-9 | - | TGTGCCAGCAGCCCGGGACAGGGCGGGACCGGGGAGCTGTTTTTT | CASSPGQGGTGELFF
- | TRBJ2-3 | TRBV2 | - | TGTGCCAGCATTGGTGTCACAGATACGCAGTATTTT | CASIGVTDTQYF
- | TRBJ2-5 | TRBV6-1 | - | TGTGCCAGCAGTGAAGGGATGGGGACCCAGTACTTC | CASSEGMGTQYF
TRBD1 | TRBJ2-1 | TRBV10-3 | once | TGTGCCATCACCCCGGACAGGGGATTTAGTGAGCAGTTCTTC | CAITPDRGFSEQFF
- | TRBJ2-3 | TRBV5-1 | once | TGCGCCAGCAGCTTGGGGGGGACCACAGATACGCAGTATTTT | CASSLGGTTDTQYF
- | TRBJ2-3 | TRBV19 | few | TGTGCCAGTAGTATCGGTGAGGGGGAACCAGATACGCAGTATTTT | CASSIGEGEPDTQYF
TRBD2 | TRBJ2-4 | TRBV7-9 | - | TGTGCCAGCTCGGGGACTAGTTTGGCCAAAAACATTCAGTACTTC | CASSGTSLAKNIQYF